The next 13 T cell receptor beta chains were all read from a single sample in a study of blood T cells in healthy people across ages. Primed by a sample-barcoded 5' primer and a J-beta primer mix, a second PCR proceeded for about 7 to 12 cycles. TCRdb ran MiXCR on the 5' RACE reads and lists one entry per CDR3 protein. The sample lists around 1,000,000 distinct CDR3 sequences; roughly 24% were seen once. A further study also used this sample, focusing on T cells of mothers and their children.

The sequenced material came from blood. The receptors were sampled from a girl aged 2 to 9 in good health.

This clonotype was seen a few times. This chain uses TRBV20-1 with TRBJ2-7; no definite D call. Germline CDR1 DFQATT, CDR2 SNEGSKA (reference sequence). Trimming stripped 3 bases from V and 6 bases from J, with 15 bases between. This CDR3 has 13 residues. In nucleotides, the CDR3 is TGCAGTGCTAGGCAAAGAGCAGCCCTCGAGCAGTACTTC. As protein: CSARQRAALEQYF.

The J gene is TRBJ2-2, the V gene TRBV7-9, with D perhaps matching TRBD1 or TRBD2 (6 bases each). The CDR3 sequence is 15 residues long. Germline CDR1 SEHNR, CDR2 FQNEAQ (reference sequence). The V and J ends lost 5 bases and 5 bases respectively, with 15 bases between them. CDR3 amino acids: CASSTRGRETGELFF. CDR3 in DNA: TGTGCCAGCAGCACCCGGGGGCGCGAAACCGGGGAGCTGTTTTTT.

The V and J genes are TRBV29-1 and TRBJ1-2; weak D call: TRBD1 (6 bases). The CDR3 consists of 16 residues. Trimming shortened V by 0 bases and J by 1 base, and 15 bases separated the two germline ends. Germline loops: CDR1 SQVTM, CDR2 ANQGSEA. The CDR3 reads CSVEDPRGGHNYGYTF. CDR3 bases: TGCAGCGTTGAAGATCCCAGGGGAGGTCATAACTATGGCTACACCTTC.

The genes are TRBV7-2 and TRBJ2-1, with a possible D match to TRBD2 (5 bases). The CDR3 length is 13 residues. The germline V gene encodes CDR1 SGHTA and CDR2 FQGNSA. V was trimmed by 3 bases and J by 5 bases, leaving 8 bases between them. The CDR3 region is CASSFWRNNEQFF. CDR3 in DNA: TGTGCCAGCAGCTTCTGGAGGAACAATGAGCAGTTCTTC.

A word on this clonotype: As the CDR3 is not closed by the conserved phenylalanine or tryptophan, this likely results from a read error. The chain uses TRBV12-3 or TRBV12-4 and TRBJ2-5; the D is unclear. The DNA end is a closer match to TRBJ2-1, so the J assignment may be wrong. The CDR3 sequence is 11 residues long. The DNA of the CDR3 is TGTGCCAGCAGTTTAGGCGATGAGCAGTTCATC. Translation gives CASSLGDEQFI.

V gene TRBV2 combines with J gene TRBJ2-3, with D maybe TRBD2 (6 bases). Looked up from germline, CDR1 is SNHLY and CDR2 is FYNNEI. CDR3 length: 13 residues. The germline V and J ends were trimmed by 9 bases and 3 bases, with 13 bases remaining between them. CDR3 amino acids: CASTGGETDTQYF. The CDR3 DNA sequence: TGTGCCAGTACAGGAGGGGAGACAGATACGCAGTATTTT.

The chain is built from TRBV28 and TRBJ2-5, with TRBD1 identical over 9 bases. Matching the DNA end better, TRBJ2-1 makes the J call doubtful. The CDR3 consists of 15 residues. Germline values: CDR1 MDHEN, CDR2 SYDVKM. This chain's CDR3 is CASSLGQGKMNEQFF. The CDR3 coding sequence is TGTGCCAGCAGTTTAGGACAGGGGAAAATGAATGAGCAGTTCTTC.

This clonotype has just a few counts. V gene TRBV5-7 combines with J gene TRBJ1-1, with TRBD1 as a possible D gene (6 bases). TRBV5-7 is recorded as an ORF, its role being uncertain. Trimming stripped 5 bases from V and 0 bases from J, with 17 bases between. The CDR3 loop spans 16 amino acids. Here the CDR3 reads CASRRSPGGLNTEAFF. The CDR3 DNA reads TGTGCCAGCAGACGCTCACCCGGGGGCTTGAACACTGAAGCTTTCTTT.

As DNA, the CDR3 is TGCGCCAGCAGCCAAGATCTTAAGGAGGGATTCGACTATGGCTACACCTTC. It is translated as CASSQDLKEGFDYGYTF. This chain joins TRBV4-3 and TRBJ1-2; D gene uncertain. This CDR3 contains 17 residues. Trimming removed 0 bases from V and 3 bases from J, with 17 bases in between. Germline lookup yields CDR1 LGHNA and CDR2 YSLEER.

This chain connects TRBV24-1 to TRBJ2-1; D may correspond to TRBD1 or TRBD2 (5 bases each). The CDR3 consists of 13 residues. Germline lookup yields CDR1 KGHDR and CDR2 SFDVKD. V shed 7 bases and J shed 8 bases, with 14 bases lying between them. The CDR3 here is CATSEGSLDEQFF. The CDR3, as DNA: TGTGCCACCAGCGAGGGGAGCCTGGATGAGCAGTTCTTC.

The chain employs TRBV25-1 and TRBJ2-2; 11 bases are a match to TRBD2. The CDR3 extends over 14 amino acids. V was clipped by 10 bases and J by 6 bases; unmatched bases: 7. Germline V CDR1 and CDR2: MGHDK, SYGVNS. The CDR3 here is CATGLAGQSGELFF. The CDR3 region has the DNA TGTGCCACCGGACTAGCGGGTCAGTCCGGGGAGCTGTTTTTT. Drawing the rest from reference TRBV25-1 and TRBJ2-2, the complete variable domain is EADIYQTPRYLVIGTGKKITLECSQTMGHDKMYWYQQDPGMELHLIHYSYGVNSTEKGDLSSESTVSRIRTEHFPLTLESARPSHTSQYLCATGLAGQSGELFFGEGSRLTVL.

J is TRBJ1-2 and V is TRBV12-3 or TRBV12-4; D not certain. V was cut by 4 bases and J by 8 bases, with 11 bases left in between. This CDR3 region has 12 residues. CDR3 residues: CASSSRKRGYTF. CDR3 bases: TGTGCCAGCAGTTCCAGGAAGAGAGGCTACACCTTC.

The gene calls are TRBV12-3 or TRBV12-4 and TRBJ1-1; D ambiguous. The ends were cut back, 5 bases at V and 4 bases at J, with 11 bases in the middle. The CDR3 extends over 13 amino acids. The CDR3 nucleotides read TGTGCCAGCAGTCCGCTTCGGACCACTGAAGCTTTCTTT. Its protein product is CASSPLRTTEAFF.